The 10 T cell receptor beta chains below were found in one sample sequenced in a study of cytomegalovirus exposure and HLA in healthy donors. PCR was performed using 60 Vbeta and 13 Jbeta primers. The data were produced by immunoSEQ multiplex PCR, yet TCRdb's version contains in-frame clones alone and is incomplete. Of roughly 150,000 clones listed, roughly 70% are singletons. Sequencing used PBMCs. These receptors all stem from a woman younger than 35 in good health and CMV-seropositive.

The chain employs TRBV5-1 and TRBJ2-1, with D possibly being TRBD2 (5 bases). The CDR3 sequence is 13 residues long. The V end was cut by 2 bases, the J end by 10 bases, with 13 bases between. Germline loops: CDR1 SGHRS, CDR2 YFSETQ. CDR3 nucleotides: TGCGCCAGCAGCTTCGACGGGGTTTTGGAGCAGTTCTTC. Amino acids: CASSFDGVLEQFF. Looking up the rest from reference TRBV5-1 and TRBJ2-1 gives the full variable domain: KAGVTQTPRYLIKTRGQQVTLSCSPISGHRSVSWYQQTPGQGLQFLFEYFSETQRNKGNFPGRFSGRQFSNSRSEMNVSTLELGDSALYLCASSFDGVLEQFFGPGTRLTVL.

This clone has a handful of counts. The chain recombines TRBV7-2 with TRBJ1-2; the D gene is possibly TRBD1 (6 bases). Germline-derived CDR1 and CDR2 are SGHTA and FQGNSA. The length of the CDR3 is 13 residues. Trimming left V 6 bases short and J 4 bases short, with 12 bases between. Written as DNA, the CDR3 is TGTGCCAGCAGTTTTGACAGGAGCTATGGCTACACCTTC. Its translation: CASSFDRSYGYTF.

The J gene is TRBJ1-3, the V gene TRBV19; D uncertain. Germline CDR1 reads LNHDA; CDR2 reads SQIVND (reference sequence). V dropped 3 bases and J dropped 3 bases, with 12 bases sitting between them. There are 15 residues in the CDR3. CDR3 nucleotide sequence: TGTGCCAGTAGTATCCCGGGAAGTATTGGAAACACCATATATTTT. It is translated as CASSIPGSIGNTIYF. Drawing the rest from reference TRBV19 and TRBJ1-3, the complete variable domain is DGGITQSPKYLFRKEGQNVTLSCEQNLNHDAMYWYRQDPGQGLRLIYYSQIVNDFQKGDIAEGYSVSREKKESFPLTVTSAQKNPTAFYLCASSIPGSIGNTIYFGEGSWLTVV.

The V gene is TRBV27, the J gene TRBJ2-1; 7 nucleotides agree with TRBD2. This CDR3 spans 13 amino acids. The V gene's germline CDR1 is MNHEY and CDR2 SMNVEV (reference sequence). V was clipped by 3 bases and J by 4 bases; unmatched bases: 0. Written as DNA, the CDR3 is TGTGCCAGCAGTTTGGGGGGGTACAATGAGCAGTTCTTC. Protein: CASSLGGYNEQFF.

The J gene is TRBJ1-4, the V gene TRBV5-1; 10 nucleotides match TRBD1. The V gene's germline CDR1 is SGHRS and CDR2 YFSETQ. V dropped 1 base and J dropped 5; count of bases not matched to a gene: 5. The CDR3 consists of 16 residues. Here the CDR3 reads CASSLSTGGANEKLFF. In nucleotides, the CDR3 is TGCGCCAGCAGCTTGTCGACAGGGGGCGCAAATGAAAAACTGTTTTTT.

The chain has TRBV30 and TRBJ1-1, with unresolved D. The CDR3 is 13 amino acids. The germline V and J ends were trimmed by 0 bases and 7 bases, with 12 bases remaining between them. The germline V gene has CDR1 GTSNPN and CDR2 SVGIG (reference sequence). For the CDR3, the DNA is TGTGCCTGGAGTGTTCACGGGGTAAGTGAAGCTTTCTTT. It encodes CAWSVHGVSEAFF.

The genes are TRBV27 and TRBJ2-3, with 8 bases aligning to TRBD2. Trimming took 4 bases from V and 3 from J; bases not matched to a gene: 9. In germline, CDR1 is MNHEY, CDR2 SMNVEV (reference sequence). This CDR3 region has 16 residues. The chain's CDR3 is CASSSDAGLATDTQYF. CDR3 bases: TGTGCCAGCAGTTCGGACGCCGGACTAGCAACAGATACGCAGTATTTT.

V usage is TRBV5-1 and J usage is TRBJ2-2; 7 nucleotides align to TRBD1. The CDR3 length is 16 residues. Trimming took 3 bases from V and 0 from J; bases not matched to a gene: 5. Germline CDR1 is SGHRS and CDR2 is YFSETQ. The DNA for the CDR3 is TGCGCCAGCAGCTGGGACAGCCCATCGAACACCGGGGAGCTGTTTTTT. As protein: CASSWDSPSNTGELFF.

The chain recombines TRBV6-4 with TRBJ1-6; tentative D call: TRBD1 (5 bases). The germline V and J ends were trimmed by 0 bases and 13 bases, with 7 bases remaining between them. Germline V gene lookup returns CDR1 MRHNA and CDR2 SNTAGT. The CDR3 contains 12 residues. The CDR3 region is CASSDSRGPLHF. The CDR3 DNA follows: TGTGCCAGCAGTGACTCGCGGGGCCCCCTCCACTTT.

The J gene is TRBJ2-5, the V gene TRBV4-2; 13 positions match TRBD2. The CDR3 length is 17 residues. Germline values: CDR1 LGHNA, CDR2 YNFKEQ. Trimming took 2 bases from V and 5 from J; bases not matched to a gene: 8. The CDR3 nucleotides read TGTGCCAGCAGCCAAAGGACTAGCGGGGGTGTGGGGGAGACCCAGTACTTC. Translation: CASSQRTSGGVGETQYF.